What follows is one TCR beta chain and its context. This specimen belongs to a study of identical twins. The length of the CDR3 is 17 residues. Germline CDR1 MNHEY, CDR2 SVGAGI. The ends lost 0 bases at V and 5 bases at J; junction bases unmatched: 9. A single record per CDR3 protein comes from TCRdb applying MiXCR to the 5' RACE reads. The data hold approximately 150,000 distinct CDR3 sequences, with around 3.5% observed a single time. The TCR comes from a man between 18 and 29 years old in good health. Sequenced input: memory T cells sorted from blood. The chain combines TRBV6-5 with TRBJ2-5; 10 positions match TRBD2. This CDR3 reads CASSYSGPAGGGETQYF. The CDR3 nucleotides read TGTGCCAGCAGTTACTCGGGGCCAGCGGGAGGGGGGGAGACCCAGTACTTC.